The sequence of this T cell receptor (beta chain) was determined in a study of spatial heterogeneity in lung cancer. Study-level information: There were, on average, more than nine raw-read appearances for each unique TCR and UMI combination.

This clonotype was seen repeatedly, ten times or more. The antigen remains undetermined. Trimming pared 5 bases from V and 4 bases from J, leaving 18 bases between. The CDR3 sequence is 15 residues long. Germline CDR1 MDHEN, CDR2 SYDVKM. Study-level findings and limits: Counts of expanded intratumoral alpha and beta TCRs tracked tumor mutation counts.

Carried by each TCR cDNA molecule was a unique molecular identifier. One entry per CDR3 protein results from TCRdb running MiXCR on the 5' RACE reads. This sample has some 11,000 distinct CDR3 sequences, with 5.1% found just once. As to time point: sample taken at primary tumor resection. About 73 TRACERx patients with early, untreated non-small cell lung cancer donated samples. Unsorted samples of tumor, nontumor lung or frozen PBMC had their whole RNA sequenced. The clonotype comes from a male donor with early-stage non-small cell lung cancer. V usage is TRBV28 and J usage is TRBJ2-7; a possible D gene is TRBD1 (5 bases). Source: lung tumor tissue, taken at surgery. The DNA for the CDR3 is TGTGCCAGCAGTCCCGGACAAGGAGAGGCTTACGAGCAGTACTTC. Protein sequence: CASSPGQGEAYEQYF.